The 23 T cell receptor beta chains given below trace back to one sample, sequenced in a study of cytomegalovirus exposure and HLA in healthy donors. The PCR had 60 Vbeta and 13 Jbeta primers. The assay was immunoSEQ multiplex PCR, and TCRdb's table has in-frame clones only and misses some. The table lists about 86,000 clones, around 79% of them singletons, with roughly 14% in the top ten. The sequenced material came from PBMCs. The receptors stem from a woman between 40 and 55 years old in good health and CMV-seropositive.

The V call is TRBV2, the J call TRBJ1-2; D ambiguous. Deletions cut 1 base from V and 6 bases from J, with 12 bases between. The length of the CDR3 is 14 residues. The V gene's germline CDR1 is SNHLY and CDR2 FYNNEI. CDR3 amino acids: CASSEDQLVNGYTF. CDR3 nucleotide sequence: TGTGCCAGCAGTGAAGACCAGCTAGTCAATGGCTACACCTTC.

V usage is TRBV18 and J usage is TRBJ2-3; 8 bases match TRBD2. Germline trimming cut 0 bases from V and 0 bases from J; bases unmatched to any gene: 2. The CDR3 is 16 amino acids. From germline, CDR1 is KGHSH and CDR2 LQKENI. CDR3 residues: CASSPPTSASTDTQYF. The CDR3 DNA is TGTGCCAGCTCACCACCGACTAGCGCTAGCACAGATACGCAGTATTTT.

This clone was picked up one time. The V gene is TRBV7-2, the J gene TRBJ1-2, with TRBD1 matching 8 bases. Looked up from germline, CDR1 is SGHTA and CDR2 is FQGNSA. The CDR3 loop spans 14 amino acids. V was clipped by 4 bases and J by 4 bases; unmatched bases: 5. This CDR3 reads CASSSWTGSYGYTF. DNA for the CDR3: TGTGCCAGCAGCTCCTGGACAGGGAGCTATGGCTACACCTTC.

The chain links TRBV7-2 to TRBJ2-7, with 14 bases that match TRBD2. V dropped 1 base and J dropped 0; count of bases not matched to a gene: 5. The CDR3 runs 18 residues. Germline-derived CDR1 and CDR2 are SGHTA and FQGNSA. In nucleotides, the CDR3 is TGTGCCAGCAGCTTAGGGACTAGCGGGAGGCTCCCCTCCTACGAGCAGTACTTC. The encoded protein is CASSLGTSGRLPSYEQYF.

The chain joins TRBV28 to TRBJ2-7; tentatively, D is TRBD2 (5 bases). Between the trimmed V and J ends, which lost 4 bases and 2 bases, there was a span of 21 bases. The CDR3 runs 17 residues. CDR1 is MDHEN, CDR2 SYDVKM, per germline. The CDR3 coding sequence is TGTGCCAGCAGTTCCACCCTCCCGGGATCCCCCCCCTACGAGCAGTACTTC. It yields the protein CASSSTLPGSPPYEQYF.

The chain carries TRBV6-1 and TRBJ2-1; D possibly corresponds to TRBD2 (6 bases). The CDR3 sequence is 15 residues long. Germline values: CDR1 MNHNS, CDR2 SASEGT. V was trimmed by 10 bases and J by 11 bases, leaving 27 bases between them. The CDR3 is CATDLGGSPAMKQFF. In DNA, the CDR3 is TGTGCCACCGACCTGGGAGGATCACCGGCAATGAAGCAGTTCTTC.

The chain carries TRBV30 and TRBJ2-7; 8 bases line up with TRBD2. Germline CDR1 is GTSNPN and CDR2 is SVGIG (reference sequence). The CDR3 consists of 14 residues. The V gene end was trimmed by 7 bases and the J gene end by 6 bases; junction bases not matched to a gene: 14. CDR3 sequence (DNA): TGTGCCTCCACTGGACTAGCAGTGAAGGCCGAGCAGTACTTC. Amino acid sequence: CASTGLAVKAEQYF.

This rearrangement joins TRBV5-1 to TRBJ2-7, with a possible D match to TRBD1 (6 bases). The CDR3 extends over 15 amino acids. Deletions cut 0 bases from V and 2 bases from J, with 12 bases between. Germline V CDR1 and CDR2: SGHRS, YFSETQ. The CDR3 DNA follows: TGCGCCAGCAGCTTGGCCGGGACATCCACCTACGAGCAGTACTTC. This codes for CASSLAGTSTYEQYF.

V is TRBV5-5 and J is TRBJ1-6; D possibly corresponds to TRBD1 (5 bases). This CDR3 spans 11 amino acids. The germline V gene encodes CDR1 SGHKS and CDR2 YYEKEE (reference sequence). Trimming pared 7 bases from V and 13 bases from J, leaving 12 bases between. The CDR3, as DNA: TGTGCCAGCTTAGGGGCGGGGCCCCTCCACTTT. Amino acids: CASLGAGPLHF.

This clone was recorded a few times. The chain employs TRBV6-1 and TRBJ2-1; 8 bases match TRBD1. The CDR3 length is 15 residues. After removal of 5 bases from V and 0 bases from J, the junction contained 3 bases not matched to a gene. CDR1 is MNHNS, CDR2 SASEGT, per germline. The CDR3 coding sequence is TGTGCCAGCAGTAAGGACAGGGACTCCTACAATGAGCAGTTCTTC. Protein sequence: CASSKDRDSYNEQFF.

The chain recombines TRBV30 with TRBJ1-1; D call uncertain. Per the germline V gene, CDR1 is GTSNPN and CDR2 is SVGIG (reference sequence). The CDR3 contains 11 residues. The CDR3 sequence: CAGQVNTEAFF. The CDR3 bases are TGTGCGGGTCAGGTGAACACTGAAGCTTTCTTT. The full variable domain, in which reference TRBV30 and TRBJ1-1 provide the parts outside the CDR3, is SQTIHQWPATLVQPVGSPLSLECTVEGTSNPNLYWYRQAAGRGLQLLFYSVGIGQISSEVPQNLSASRPQDRQFILSSKKLLLSDSGFYLCAGQVNTEAFFGQGTRLTVV.

This clone occurred a few times. The genes are TRBV11-2 and TRBJ2-7; 9 bases agree with TRBD1. Germline V gene sequence: CDR1 SGHAT, CDR2 FQNNGV. V was pared by 5 bases and J by 0 bases, with 8 bases of the junction left unmatched. CDR3 length: 16 amino acids. The CDR3: CASSDPGQGNSYEQYF. The CDR3 coding sequence is TGTGCCAGCAGCGATCCGGGACAGGGAAACTCCTACGAGCAGTACTTC.

This chain joins TRBV30 and TRBJ2-5; D perhaps matches TRBD2 (6 bases). Trimming cost V 1 base and J 7 bases, with 16 bases left between them. CDR1 and CDR2 from the germline V gene are GTSNPN and SVGIG (reference sequence). The CDR3 sequence is 14 residues long. DNA for the CDR3: TGTGCCTGGAGTGATGCCCCCCTCGGGGGGACCCAGTACTTC. The encoded protein is CAWSDAPLGGTQYF.

This clone was found a few times. The V call is TRBV30, the J call TRBJ2-7, with D hard to call. The CDR3 has 13 residues. CDR1 and CDR2 (germline): GTSNPN, SVGIG (reference sequence). V shed 2 bases and J shed 5 bases, with 13 bases lying between them. This CDR3 is CAWSRPPVHEQYF. The CDR3 DNA reads TGTGCCTGGAGTCGTCCTCCGGTCCACGAGCAGTACTTC.

DNA of the CDR3: TGTGCCAGCACCGGGGGGCCCGGGGGAACTGAAGCTTTCTTT. This translates into CASTGGPGGTEAFF. This chain links TRBV28 with TRBJ1-1; maybe TRBD1 (6 bases). Trimming stripped 7 bases from V and 5 bases from J, with 17 bases between. The CDR3 is 14 residues long. Germline loops: CDR1 MDHEN, CDR2 SYDVKM.

The chain uses TRBV10-1 and TRBJ1-5, with TRBD1 matching over 7 bases. Germline V CDR1 and CDR2: WNHNN, SYGVQD (reference sequence). V trimming: 6 bases; J trimming: 7 bases; junction bases outside the gene matches: 6. The CDR3 extends over 13 amino acids. The CDR3 spells CASSSQGKQPQHF. The CDR3 region has the DNA TGCGCCAGCAGCTCACAGGGGAAACAGCCCCAGCATTTT.

This clone was detected only a few times. V gene TRBV7-8 combines with J gene TRBJ2-7; TRBD1 might be the D (6 bases). V shed 5 bases and J shed 5 bases, with 22 bases lying between them. This CDR3 has 16 amino acids. Germline-derived CDR1 and CDR2 are SGHVS and FQNEAQ. The CDR3 DNA sequence: TGTGCCAGCAGCCGTGTGAACCGGGACAAGTGGGACGAGCAGTACTTC. Amino acid sequence: CASSRVNRDKWDEQYF.

This clone showed up just once. The rearrangement uses TRBV15 and TRBJ1-2, with 11 bases identical to TRBD1. With 5 bases clipped from V and 6 bases from J, the junction kept 8 bases outside the gene matches. Germline V gives CDR1 LNHNV, CDR2 YYDKDF (reference sequence). CDR3 size: 15 residues. CDR3 protein: CATSRGQGAVDGYTF. The DNA of the CDR3 is TGTGCCACCAGCCGCGGACAGGGGGCAGTGGATGGCTACACCTTC.

The V gene is TRBV18, the J gene TRBJ2-3; D possibly corresponds to TRBD2 (5 bases). The CDR3 totals 12 residues. CDR1 and CDR2 from the germline V gene are KGHSH and LQKENI. The V end was cut by 3 bases, the J end by 6 bases, with 7 bases between. This chain's CDR3 is CASSPSGDTQYF. The CDR3 DNA reads TGTGCCAGCTCACCCTCGGGGGATACGCAGTATTTT.

The chain combines TRBV2 with TRBJ1-2; TRBD1 aligns across 7 bases. The germline gives CDR1 SNHLY, CDR2 FYNNEI. With V trimmed by 8 bases and J by 8 bases, 17 bases remained unmatched. The CDR3 runs 15 residues. The CDR3 coding sequence is TGTGCCAGCTGTATTACAGGGGCCGGGCCTGGGGGCTACACCTTC. The encoded protein is CASCITGAGPGGYTF.

The chain employs TRBV6-1 and TRBJ1-1, with D possibly being TRBD1 (6 bases). CDR1 is MNHNS, CDR2 SASEGT, per germline. V was shortened by 6 bases and J by 5 bases, with 16 bases between the two germline ends. This CDR3 comprises 14 residues. The CDR3 spells CASSEGVPGTEAFF. The CDR3 DNA is TGTGCCAGCAGCGAGGGGGTTCCGGGGACTGAAGCTTTCTTT.

This chain joins TRBV15 and TRBJ2-3, with 7 bases identical to TRBD2. Germline-derived CDR1 and CDR2 are LNHNV and YYDKDF (reference sequence). The CDR3 has 15 residues. J lost 1 base, V lost 1 base, and 2 bases had no gene match. CDR3 in amino acids: CATSRGLARTDTQYF. In DNA form, the CDR3 reads TGTGCCACCAGCAGAGGACTAGCCCGCACAGATACGCAGTATTTT.

The chain joins TRBV29-1 to TRBJ2-7, with TRBD1 matching 8 bases. CDR1 SQVTM and CDR2 ANQGSEA come from the germline V gene. There are 12 residues in the CDR3. Losses at the gene ends were 4 bases for V and 2 bases for J; bases not matched to a gene: 1. CDR3 in amino acids: CSVVQGAYEQYF. The CDR3 DNA follows: TGCAGCGTTGTACAGGGGGCCTACGAGCAGTACTTC.